This T cell receptor beta chain was recovered during a study of early T cells in non-severe SARS-CoV-2 infection. In the study overall: Sequenced bulk RNA came from whole blood that was unsorted, and chains were unpaired.

TCRdb reprocessed the 5' RACE reads via MiXCR and lists one record per CDR3 protein. Seen here are 100,000 to 120,000 distinct CDR3 sequences, about 12% observed once, and the top ten hold less than 3.5%. The CDR3 is made up of 12 amino acids. Looked up from germline, CDR1 is SQVTM and CDR2 is ANQGSEA. Trimming removed 4 bases from V and 1 base from J, with 6 bases in between. Many counts were recorded for this clonotype. Sample: whole blood. This receptor was identified in an adult who was a healthcare worker with PCR-confirmed SARS-CoV-2 infection or an uninfected control (not recorded which). The gene calls are TRBV29-1 and TRBJ2-3; the D is unclear. CDR3 amino acids: CSVVPGTDTQYF. CDR3 DNA sequence: TGCAGCGTTGTTCCGGGCACAGATACGCAGTATTTT.